This T cell receptor beta chain was captured in a study of T-cell memory formation after mild COVID-19. As for the study in general: For the most part, TCR clusters were specific to one donor.

In this sample, this clonotype turned up a few times. Germline CDR1 reads SEHNR; CDR2 reads FQNEAQ (reference sequence). This CDR3 comprises 15 residues. Trimming cost V 5 bases and J 4 bases; bases outside gene matches: 9. A single record per CDR3 protein comes from TCRdb applying MiXCR to the 5' RACE reads. The repertoire holds some 320,000 distinct CDR3 sequences, with approximately 14% as singletons. The TCR sequence derives from a man younger than 30 who had mild COVID-19 (a few samples of this study predate the infection). Cell type and time point are not known. This chain connects TRBV7-9 to TRBJ2-7, with TRBD1 matching over 9 bases. The material sequenced was PBMCs or a T cell subset sorted from them (not recorded which). CDR3 residues: CASSRTGGALYEQYF. CDR3 in DNA: TGTGCCAGCAGCCGCACAGGGGGCGCGCTGTACGAGCAGTACTTC.